One sample yielded the 32 T cell receptor beta chains listed below, sequenced in a study of molecular identifiers for immune sequencing clone quantification. Each CDR3 protein gets one entry after TCRdb re-called the PCR reads with MiXCR. This sample has just under 65,000 distinct CDR3 sequences, with roughly a fifth found just once. The specimen was naive CD8+ T cells from blood, with Jurkat cell RNA spiked in. Subset specified: FACS-sorted CD8+CD4-CCR7+CD45RA+ naive T cells. These receptors were obtained from a human donor in good health. Some libraries in this study had Jurkat cell RNA spiked in.

In its sample, this clonotype was seen many times. V usage is TRBV29-1 and J usage is TRBJ2-1; TRBD2 is a possible D gene (7 bases). Trimming took off 6 bases at V and 7 bases at J, with 22 bases between the two ends. The CDR3 covers 15 residues. Germline assignment: CDR1 SQVTM and CDR2 ANQGSEA. This CDR3 is CSVGYLSRGGNEQFF. In DNA form, the CDR3 reads TGCAGCGTCGGCTATCTTTCTAGGGGGGGTAATGAGCAGTTCTTC.

Many counts were recorded for this clonotype. V is TRBV10-3 and J is TRBJ2-3; D ambiguous. CDR1 and CDR2 from the germline V gene are ENHRY and SYGVKD. The CDR3 totals 13 residues. Trimming took 8 bases from V and 2 from J, leaving 11 bases between them. This CDR3 reads CAIWAGDTDTQYF. The CDR3 DNA reads TGTGCCATCTGGGCAGGAGACACAGATACGCAGTATTTT.

The table lists this clonotype with a few counts. V is TRBV6-5 and J is TRBJ2-7; TRBD1 is a possible D gene (5 bases). V lost 1 base and J 0 bases, leaving 13 bases between the germline ends. Germline loops: CDR1 MNHEY, CDR2 SVGAGI. The CDR3 consists of 16 residues. CDR3 protein: CASSYLEGVNSYEQYF. CDR3 in DNA: TGTGCCAGCAGTTACTTGGAAGGGGTGAACTCCTACGAGCAGTACTTC.

The sample holds many counts of this clonotype. The V and J genes are TRBV4-3 and TRBJ2-3; D is undetermined. Trimming removed 0 bases at V and 2 bases at J, with 12 bases between. Per germline, CDR1 LGHNA and CDR2 YSLEER. The CDR3 is 16 residues long. In DNA, the CDR3 is TGCGCCAGCAGCCAAGAAGCGACCGGCTTCACAGATACGCAGTATTTT. This translates into CASSQEATGFTDTQYF.

This clonotype was observed at least ten times. V and J are TRBV6-1 and TRBJ2-3; D unresolved. The ends were cut back, 5 bases at V and 4 bases at J, with 7 bases in the middle. Germline V gene lookup returns CDR1 MNHNS and CDR2 SASEGT. The CDR3 consists of 12 residues. CDR3 residues: CASSTMADTQYF. The CDR3 nucleotides are TGTGCCAGCAGTACGATGGCAGATACGCAGTATTTT.

This clonotype came up many times. The chain employs TRBV5-1 and TRBJ1-5; 9 positions match TRBD1. With 4 bases clipped from V and 7 bases from J, the junction kept 3 bases outside the gene matches. Germline V gives CDR1 SGHRS, CDR2 YFSETQ. This CDR3 is 13 amino acids long. CDR3 DNA: TGCGCCAGCAGCCCGGGACAGGGCCAGCCCCAGCATTTT. It codes for CASSPGQGQPQHF. Together with reference TRBV5-1 and TRBJ1-5, the CDR3 gives the full variable domain: KAGVTQTPRYLIKTRGQQVTLSCSPISGHRSVSWYQQTPGQGLQFLFEYFSETQRNKGNFPGRFSGRQFSNSRSEMNVSTLELGDSALYLCASSPGQGQPQHFGDGTRLSIL.

Concerning this clonotype itself: Because the CDR3's place on the DNA is in doubt, the DNA is left out and the CDR3 is given as listed by TCRdb. The chain carries TRBV9 and TRBJ2-1; the table's D call, TRBD1, has no DNA check behind it. The germline V gene has CDR1 SGDLS and CDR2 YYNGEE. Termini included, the CDR3 measures 14 amino acids. This chain's CDR3 is CASSGWGEGNEQLF.

This clonotype was detected only a few times. J is TRBJ2-2 and V is TRBV27, with D possibly matching TRBD1 (5 bases). V lost 11 bases to trimming and J lost 3 bases, with 10 bases between them. The CDR3 runs 12 residues. Germline CDR1 MNHEY, CDR2 SMNVEV (reference sequence). In DNA, the CDR3 is TGTGCCTGCCGACAGTACACCGGGGAGCTGTTTTTT. Amino acids: CACRQYTGELFF.

With respect to this clonotype: With a much larger clone just one base away, this may be a read error. The rearrangement links TRBV6-6 to TRBJ2-1, with 11 bases aligning to TRBD1. CDR1 is MNHNY, CDR2 SVGAGI, per germline (reference sequence). This CDR3 contains 12 residues. CDR3 sequence reads: CAGGQGANEQVF. CDR3 coding DNA: TGTGCCGGCGGACAGGGGGCCAATGAGCAGGTCTTC.

Turning to this clonotype: This could be a read error, since a much larger clone is one nucleotide away. The V gene is TRBV5-1, the J gene TRBJ1-1; possible D gene TRBD1, 6 bases. V was trimmed by 2 bases and J by 0 bases, leaving 8 bases between them. The CDR3 is made up of 14 amino acids. Germline V gene lookup returns CDR1 SGHRS and CDR2 YFSETQ. The CDR3 sequence: CASSLRGMNTEAFF. The CDR3 nucleotides read TGCGCCAGCAGCTTAAGGGGGATGAACACTGAAGCTTTCTTT.

This clonotype was seen at least ten times. The rearrangement uses TRBV4-1 and TRBJ2-2; possibly TRBD2 for D (5 bases). Germline V gene lookup returns CDR1 MGHRA and CDR2 YSYEKL. Trimming removed 4 bases from V and 5 bases from J, with 14 bases in between. The length of the CDR3 is 15 residues. The DNA for the CDR3 is TGCGCCAGCAGCCCCCCCCGGACGGGGACCGGGGAGCTGTTTTTT. This translates into CASSPPRTGTGELFF.

This clonotype appeared many times. The CDR3 bases are TGTGCCAGCAGCCTCCAGACATCCTACAATGAGCAGTTCTTC. Translating it yields CASSLQTSYNEQFF. This sequence joins TRBV7-2 and TRBJ2-1; D is unresolved. V lost 5 bases to trimming and J lost 1 base, with 9 bases between them. This CDR3 has 14 residues. Germline loops: CDR1 SGHTA, CDR2 FQGNSA.

The chain employs TRBV13 and TRBJ2-1; 9 bases fit TRBD2. Germline CDR1 reads PRHDT; CDR2 reads FYEKMQ (reference sequence). The V segment lost 5 bases and the J segment 4 bases; nucleotides outside the gene matches: 21. The CDR3 sequence is 20 residues long. CDR3 region: CASSAVKVAGEAGRYNEQFF. CDR3 bases: TGTGCCAGCAGCGCCGTTAAGGTAGCGGGAGAAGCCGGTCGTTACAATGAGCAGTTCTTC. Full variable domain (remainder filled in from reference TRBV13 and TRBJ2-1): AAGVIQSPRHLIKEKRETATLKCYPIPRHDTVYWYQQGPGQDPQFLISFYEKMQSDKGSIPDRFSAQQFSDYHSELNMSSLELGDSALYFCASSAVKVAGEAGRYNEQFFGPGTRLTVL.

This clonotype is labeled medium-sized. The rearrangement joins TRBV14 to TRBJ1-2; no definite D call. The germline V and J ends were trimmed by 1 base and 3 bases, with 9 bases remaining between them. CDR1 is SGHDN and CDR2 is FVKESK in the germline V gene. The CDR3 runs 14 residues. CDR3 region: CASSQADTDYGYTF. For the CDR3, the DNA is TGTGCCAGCAGCCAAGCGGATACGGACTATGGCTACACCTTC.

This clonotype showed up many times. The chain employs TRBV6-7 and TRBJ2-4; TRBD2 matches 7 bases. TRBV6-7 is reported as an ORF; its role is uncertain. J was trimmed by 2 bases and V by 9 bases; bases with no gene match: 7. The length of the CDR3 is 14 residues. The CDR3 loop is CASRGGSSKNIQYF. Written as DNA, the CDR3 is TGTGCCAGTCGGGGCGGGAGCTCCAAAAACATTCAGTACTTC.

This clonotype was detected a few times. The J gene is TRBJ2-1, the V gene TRBV27; 8 bases match TRBD2. Germline V gene lookup returns CDR1 MNHEY and CDR2 SMNVEV (reference sequence). The trim removed 6 bases at V and 3 bases at J, leaving 10 bases unmatched. The CDR3 runs to 16 residues. CDR3 nucleotide sequence: TGTGCCAGCAGCGGCTCGACTAGCGCTGGCTACAATGAGCAGTTCTTC. Translated, it gives CASSGSTSAGYNEQFF.

The V call is TRBV15, the J call TRBJ1-4; 7 bases line up with TRBD1. The CDR3 spans 15 residues. CDR1 and CDR2 from the germline V gene are LNHNV and YYDKDF (reference sequence). Trimming cost V 2 bases and J 4 bases; bases outside gene matches: 4. CDR3 sequence reads: CATSRPNRGNEKLFF. CDR3 nucleotide sequence: TGTGCCACCAGCAGACCGAACAGGGGTAATGAAAAACTGTTTTTT.

This clonotype was counted many times. This chain links TRBV2 with TRBJ1-5; D is ambiguous. Trimming cost V 4 bases and J 2 bases, with 12 bases left between them. This CDR3 has 15 residues. CDR1 and CDR2 (germline): SNHLY, FYNNEI. CDR3 amino acids: CASSVGSGGNQPQHF. CDR3 coding DNA: TGTGCCAGCAGTGTCGGGTCCGGGGGCAATCAGCCCCAGCATTTT.

This clonotype was counted many times. The V gene is TRBV19, the J gene TRBJ2-6; D uncertain. Germline CDR1 and CDR2: LNHDA and SQIVND (reference sequence). Trimming took 9 bases from V and 0 from J, leaving 9 bases between them. CDR3 size: 14 residues. CDR3 residues: CASRLGSGANVLTF. The DNA of the CDR3 is TGTGCCAGCAGACTGGGCTCTGGGGCCAACGTCCTGACTTTC.

This clonotype was found many times. The chain links TRBV7-8 to TRBJ2-5, with D possibly being TRBD2 (6 bases). The germline V and J ends were trimmed by 2 bases and 1 base, with 11 bases remaining between them. This CDR3 has 15 residues. Germline-derived CDR1 and CDR2 are SGHVS and FQNEAQ. CDR3 sequence: CASSLLAGLQETQYF. CDR3 in DNA: TGTGCCAGCAGCTTACTCGCGGGGCTCCAAGAGACCCAGTACTTC.

Notes on this clonotype: A much larger clone sits a single nucleotide away, making a read error possible. This chain links TRBV10-3 with TRBJ2-2; D gene unclear. Germline CDR1 ENHRY, CDR2 SYGVKD. The CDR3 covers 15 residues. The DNA of the CDR3 is TGTGCCACCAGTGAGCCTAAACAGAACCCCGGGGAGCTGTTTTTT. Its translation: CATSEPKQNPGELFF.

This clonotype was picked up many times. The J gene is TRBJ2-6, the V gene TRBV12-3 or TRBV12-4; D could derive from TRBD1 or TRBD2 (5 bases each). V was clipped by 6 bases and J by 0 bases, with 18 bases between them. The CDR3 is made up of 18 amino acids. CDR3 bases: TGTGCCAGCAGCCCCGTGGGACCTTCCCTCTCTGGGGCCAACGTCCTGACTTTC. Protein: CASSPVGPSLSGANVLTF.

This clonotype has a count of ten or more. The V and J genes are TRBV19 and TRBJ2-7; D remains unclear. V was pared by 3 bases and J by 2 bases, with 8 bases between. CDR1 and CDR2 from the germline V gene are LNHDA and SQIVND (reference sequence). The CDR3 runs 13 residues. This CDR3 is CASSIFGAYEQYF. The CDR3 DNA reads as TGTGCCAGTAGTATCTTCGGTGCCTACGAGCAGTACTTC.

The chain links TRBV27 to TRBJ2-7, with 9 bases that match TRBD1. This CDR3 comprises 13 residues. V trimming: 8 bases; J trimming: 2 bases; junction bases outside the gene matches: 4. The germline V gene has CDR1 MNHEY and CDR2 SMNVEV (reference sequence). CDR3 region: CASRWTGAYEQYF. CDR3 DNA sequence: TGTGCCAGCCGCTGGACAGGGGCCTACGAGCAGTACTTC.

This clonotype was picked up many times. The chain has TRBV6-4 and TRBJ2-7; 10 bases match TRBD2. The CDR3 consists of 15 residues. CDR1 is MRHNA and CDR2 is SNTAGT in the germline V gene. After removal of 5 bases from V and 3 bases from J, the junction contained 7 bases not matched to a gene. The CDR3 here is CASSPSPSGSYEQYF. The CDR3 DNA reads TGTGCCAGCAGTCCCTCCCCTAGCGGGAGCTACGAGCAGTACTTC.

In regard to this clonotype: A junction boundary mismatches the germline segment, possibly from a read error. The chain carries TRBV7-9 and TRBJ1-1; a possible D gene is TRBD1 (6 bases). From germline, CDR1 is SEHNR and CDR2 FQNEAQ (reference sequence). The CDR3 has 14 residues. CDR3: CAGSSTNRQAEAFF. In DNA, the CDR3 is TGTGCCGGCAGCTCCACCAACCGACAGGCTGAAGCTTTCTTT. The full variable domain, rest sourced from reference TRBV7-9 and TRBJ1-1, is DTGVSQNPRHKITKRGQNVTFRCDPISEHNRLYWYRQTLGQGPEFLTYFQNEAQLEKSRLLSDRFSAERPKGSFSTLEIQRTEQGDSAMYLCAGSSTNRQAEAFFGQGTRLTVV.

This clonotype was observed a few times. The chain carries TRBV7-6 and TRBJ2-7; the D gene is possibly TRBD2 (5 bases). CDR3 size: 13 residues. The ends were cut back, 5 bases at V and 4 bases at J, with 12 bases in the middle. Germline assignment: CDR1 SGHVS and CDR2 FNYEAQ. The CDR3 is CASSLNSAYEQYF. The CDR3 bases are TGTGCCAGCAGCCTTAATAGCGCTTACGAGCAGTACTTC.

This clonotype was counted at least ten times. J is TRBJ1-5 and V is TRBV6-2 or TRBV6-3, with D possibly matching TRBD1 (6 bases). The length of the CDR3 is 16 residues. The germline gives CDR1 MNHEY, CDR2 SVGEGT. The V and J ends lost 1 base and 3 bases respectively, with 13 bases between them. The CDR3 DNA follows: TGTGCCAGCAGTTACTTCAGGGGCGATAACAATCAGCCCCAGCATTTT. Amino acid sequence: CASSYFRGDNNQPQHF.

This clonotype came up many times. The gene calls are TRBV5-1 and TRBJ2-7; TRBD2 aligns across 13 bases. The J segment lost 2 bases and the V segment lost 4 bases, leaving 6 bases of the junction unmatched. Per the germline V gene, CDR1 is SGHRS and CDR2 is YFSETQ. The CDR3 has 16 amino acids. Written as DNA, the CDR3 is TGCGCCAGCAGCCCTGGACTAGCGGGAGCTACCTACGAGCAGTACTTC. This translates into CASSPGLAGATYEQYF.

The sample holds many counts of this clonotype. J is TRBJ2-7 and V is TRBV5-4; possible D gene TRBD2, 5 bases. Looked up from germline, CDR1 is SGHNT and CDR2 is YYREEE (reference sequence). Trimming took off 4 bases at V and 1 base at J, with 21 bases between the two ends. The CDR3 contains 17 residues. CDR3 residues: CASSRQTGPRGSYEQYF. In DNA form, the CDR3 reads TGTGCCAGCAGCCGTCAGACCGGGCCCCGCGGGTCCTACGAGCAGTACTTC.

The rearrangement links TRBV19 to TRBJ2-1; 7 bases match TRBD2. CDR3 size: 16 residues. Losses at the gene ends were 8 bases for V and 9 bases for J; bases not matched to a gene: 19. Germline V gives CDR1 LNHDA, CDR2 SQIVND (reference sequence). CDR3 sequence: CASSTTPGLPVFEQFF. CDR3 bases: TGTGCCAGTTCCACTACACCGGGACTACCTGTTTTTGAGCAGTTCTTC.

This clonotype was seen many times. This rearrangement joins TRBV7-9 to TRBJ2-7; possible D gene TRBD2, 6 bases. This CDR3 is built from 15 residues. The V end lost 0 bases, the J end lost 1 base, and 10 bases lay between the germline ends. Per germline, CDR1 SEHNR and CDR2 FQNEAQ (reference sequence). The CDR3 region is CASSLALGLSYEQYF. The CDR3 DNA sequence: TGTGCCAGCAGCTTAGCTCTGGGACTGTCCTACGAGCAGTACTTC.